The entry that follows covers one TCR beta chain sequence. No antigen is known for it. This sample was included in a study of T-cell reconstitution after alpha-beta-depleted transplantation in children. CDR3 size: 12 residues. The germline gives CDR1 MNHEY, CDR2 SMNVEV (reference sequence). Trimming left V 3 bases short and J 5 bases short, with 7 bases between. Regarding the study as a whole: By about two months after transplant, alpha-beta T cells reportedly arose from several hundred graft clones that had expanded.

For TCRbeta, the library was prepared with unique molecular identifiers. In TCRdb, the PCR reads were re-called with MiXCR into one record per CDR3 protein. The table has 45,000 to 70,000 distinct CDR3 sequences, about 40% seen once; the top ten hold less than 98%. This sample comprised PBMCs, mostly from graft donor cells, obtained 360 days after TCRalphabeta/CD19-depleted stem cell transplant. The rearrangement links TRBV27 to TRBJ1-1; D is unresolved. The TCR comes from a male patient aged 10 to 17 who had a stem cell transplant for acute lymphoblastic leukemia, so the T cells may come from the graft donor. The CDR3 DNA sequence: TGTGCCAGCAGTTTTACGGGAACTGAAGCTTTCTTT. As protein: CASSFTGTEAFF.